This entry lists 22 T cell receptor beta chains sequenced from one sample in a study of blood T cells in healthy people across ages. Alongside a J-beta primer mix, a sample-barcoded 5' primer served in a second PCR lasting 7 to 11 cycles. MiXCR was run by TCRdb on the 5' RACE reads, yielding one entry per CDR3 protein. The repertoire has 580,000 or so distinct CDR3 sequences, about 45% of them found once; the top ten carry 20% to 25%. Sequenced material: blood. The origin of the receptors is an elderly man in good health.

This clonotype was seen a few times. The V gene is TRBV7-6, the J gene TRBJ2-3; the D call may be TRBD1 or TRBD2 (5 bases each). The V and J ends lost 5 bases and 2 bases respectively, with 14 bases between them. In germline, CDR1 is SGHVS, CDR2 FNYEAQ. CDR3 length: 15 residues. This CDR3 reads CASSPGRPTTDTQYF. The CDR3 nucleotides read TGTGCCAGCAGCCCGGGGCGGCCCACCACAGATACGCAGTATTTT.

V and J are TRBV3-1 and TRBJ2-1, with D possibly TRBD2 on 5 matching bases. CDR1 is LGHDT, CDR2 YNNKEL, per germline (reference sequence). This CDR3 is 13 amino acids long. Trimming cost V 2 bases and J 9 bases, with 11 bases left between them. For the CDR3, the DNA is TGTGCCAGCAGCCAAACCCGTGGAGGTGAGCAGTTCTTC. This translates into CASSQTRGGEQFF.

This chain connects TRBV7-9 to TRBJ1-2; TRBD1 matches 10 bases. V lost 6 bases and J lost 7; bases outside the gene matches: 14. Germline CDR1 is SEHNR and CDR2 is FQNEAQ (reference sequence). The CDR3 contains 16 residues. The CDR3 nucleotides read TGTGCCAGCAGTCATCAAACGACAGGGGGCTCGGCTGGCTACACCTTC. It is translated as CASSHQTTGGSAGYTF.

This chain uses TRBV29-1 with TRBJ2-7, with 7 positions matching TRBD1. The germline gives CDR1 SQVTM, CDR2 ANQGSEA. The CDR3 covers 13 residues. The trim removed 4 bases at V and 1 base at J, leaving 4 bases unmatched. The CDR3 DNA reads as TGCAGCGTTGCCCCGACAGGGTCCTACGAGCAGTACTTC. Its protein is CSVAPTGSYEQYF.

The V and J genes are TRBV18 and TRBJ2-2; 12 bases match TRBD1. CDR1 is KGHSH, CDR2 LQKENI, per germline. The J segment lost 6 bases and the V segment lost 2 bases, leaving 4 bases of the junction unmatched. CDR3 size: 16 residues. The CDR3 loop reads CASSPTGTGGSGELFF. CDR3 DNA: TGTGCCAGCTCACCAACCGGGACAGGGGGCTCCGGGGAGCTGTTTTTT.

This clonotype occurred many times. The rearrangement links TRBV6-6 to TRBJ2-1; D unresolved. Trimming took 3 bases from V and 5 from J, leaving 2 bases between them. Germline CDR1 and CDR2: MNHNY and SVGAGI (reference sequence). This CDR3 contains 11 residues. The CDR3 nucleotides are TGTGCCAGCAGTTATAACAATGAGCAGTTCTTC. This translates into CASSYNNEQFF.

The V call is TRBV20-1, the J call TRBJ1-6; D ambiguous. V was trimmed by 3 bases and J by 13 bases, leaving 7 bases between them. Per germline, CDR1 DFQATT and CDR2 SNEGSKA (reference sequence). This CDR3 has 10 residues. The CDR3 nucleotides are TGCAGTGCTAGTGAACCGCCCCTCCACTTT. Protein product: CSASEPPLHF.

The J gene is TRBJ2-6, the V gene TRBV5-1; 7 nucleotides line up with TRBD2. The germline V gene encodes CDR1 SGHRS and CDR2 YFSETQ. V shed 4 bases and J 3 bases; nucleotides not matched to a gene: 13. This CDR3 spans 18 amino acids. For the CDR3, the DNA is TGCGCCAGCAGCCCCGGACTAGTTTGGGCCGGTGGGGCCAACGTCCTGACTTTC. Encoded protein: CASSPGLVWAGGANVLTF.

J is TRBJ1-6 and V is TRBV9; unclear D gene. Per the germline V gene, CDR1 is SGDLS and CDR2 is YYNGEE. CDR3 size: 14 residues. V was pared by 3 bases and J by 10 bases, with 14 bases between. The CDR3 sequence is CASSALPQRSPLHF. The CDR3 coding sequence is TGTGCCAGCAGCGCCCTGCCACAGAGGTCACCCCTCCACTTT.

This clonotype was counted between two and nine times. This chain uses TRBV6-5 with TRBJ2-2; D is perhaps TRBD1 (6 bases). This CDR3 is 14 amino acids long. The germline V gene encodes CDR1 MNHEY and CDR2 SVGAGI. V was trimmed by 11 bases and J by 1 base, leaving 14 bases between them. As DNA, the CDR3 is TGTGCCTCCTGGGGGCGAAAGAACACCGGGGAGCTGTTTTTT. Its translation is CASWGRKNTGELFF.

This clonotype was seen ten or more times. This rearrangement joins TRBV6-5 to TRBJ1-1, with a possible D match to TRBD1 (5 bases). There are 11 residues in the CDR3. The V gene's germline CDR1 is MNHEY and CDR2 SVGAGI. Trimming removed 2 bases from V and 7 bases from J, with 5 bases in between. DNA for the CDR3: TGTGCCAGCAGTTACGGGGGTGAAGCTTTCTTT. Residues: CASSYGGEAFF.

The chain recombines TRBV12-3 or TRBV12-4 with TRBJ2-3; D may be TRBD2 (5 bases). The V gene lost 3 bases and the J gene lost 6 bases, with 16 bases spanning the gap. The CDR3 length is 15 residues. The CDR3 DNA follows: TGTGCCAGCAGTTTGGTACTAGTGGGAGCGGATACGCAGTATTTT. Translation gives CASSLVLVGADTQYF.

The rearrangement uses TRBV29-1 and TRBJ2-1, with TRBD1 as a possible D gene (6 bases). Germline CDR1 SQVTM, CDR2 ANQGSEA. The CDR3 has 13 amino acids. Deletions cut 4 bases from V and 5 bases from J, with 12 bases between. This CDR3 is CSVGAGAHNEQFF. In nucleotides, the CDR3 is TGCAGCGTTGGCGCAGGGGCACACAATGAGCAGTTCTTC.

The rearrangement uses TRBV5-1 and TRBJ2-5; a possible D gene is TRBD2 (6 bases). The length of the CDR3 is 14 residues. V was trimmed by 2 bases and J by 11 bases, leaving 19 bases between them. Germline lookup yields CDR1 SGHRS and CDR2 YFSETQ. CDR3 DNA sequence: TGCGCCAGCAGCTTTGGCGGGACCTACAATGAGCAGTACTTC. Amino acids: CASSFGGTYNEQYF. The variable domain in full, with the rest retrieved from reference TRBV5-1 and TRBJ2-5, is KAGVTQTPRYLIKTRGQQVTLSCSPISGHRSVSWYQQTPGQGLQFLFEYFSETQRNKGNFPGRFSGRQFSNSRSEMNVSTLELGDSALYLCASSFGGTYNEQYFGPGTRLLVL.

The V and J genes are TRBV6-6 and TRBJ1-4; 7 nucleotides match TRBD1. The CDR3 loop spans 16 amino acids. V shed 10 bases and J 0 bases; nucleotides not matched to a gene: 11. Germline loops: CDR1 MNHNY, CDR2 SVGAGI (reference sequence). CDR3 in DNA: TGTGCCACCGCCGGGACAGAGTCTGCAACTAATGAAAAACTGTTTTTT. Translation gives CATAGTESATNEKLFF.

This clonotype showed up just a few times. The chain combines TRBV12-3 or TRBV12-4 with TRBJ2-2; D is ambiguous. There are 14 residues in the CDR3. V dropped 2 bases and J dropped 5 bases, with 9 bases sitting between them. The CDR3: CASSLSGITGELFF. Written as DNA, the CDR3 is TGTGCCAGCAGTTTAAGTGGGATAACCGGGGAGCTGTTTTTT.

The V call is TRBV7-9, the J call TRBJ2-1; D remains unclear. The V end lost 4 bases, the J end lost 8 bases, and 12 bases lay between the germline ends. Per germline, CDR1 SEHNR and CDR2 FQNEAQ (reference sequence). This CDR3 has 13 residues. CDR3: CASSSQMVDEQFF. CDR3 DNA sequence: TGTGCCAGCAGCTCCCAAATGGTCGATGAGCAGTTCTTC.

The genes are TRBV20-1 and TRBJ2-1, with D maybe TRBD1 (6 bases). The CDR3 totals 14 residues. Trimming stripped 5 bases from V and 4 bases from J, with 15 bases between. CDR1 and CDR2 from the germline V gene are DFQATT and SNEGSKA (reference sequence). CDR3 sequence (DNA): TGCAGTGCTCCCCGGGACATTGGTTACAATGAGCAGTTCTTC. Translated: CSAPRDIGYNEQFF.

Comment on this clonotype: A single base separates this from a much larger clone, so it may be a read error. The chain has TRBV7-2 and TRBJ1-1, with TRBD1 matching 9 bases. The J segment lost 4 bases and the V segment lost 5 bases, leaving 8 bases of the junction unmatched. The CDR3 totals 15 residues. The germline V gene encodes CDR1 SGHTA and CDR2 FQGNSA. DNA of the CDR3: TGTGCCAGCAGCGGACAGGGGCGTCGGTCCACTGAAGCTTTCTTT. Translation gives CASSGQGRRSTEAFF.

The table lists this clonotype with a few counts. This chain connects TRBV12-3 or TRBV12-4 to TRBJ2-7; TRBD1 agrees at 9 bases. J lost 2 bases, V lost 3 bases, and 5 bases had no gene match. This CDR3 has 15 amino acids. The CDR3 reads CASSLGTGTTYEQYF. The DNA for the CDR3 is TGTGCCAGCAGTTTGGGGACAGGGACAACCTACGAGCAGTACTTC.

The V gene is TRBV7-3, the J gene TRBJ2-1; 8 bases align to TRBD2. The germline V gene has CDR1 SGHTA and CDR2 FQGTGA. Losses at the gene ends were 5 bases for V and 5 bases for J; bases not matched to a gene: 8. The CDR3 length is 15 residues. The CDR3 reads CASSKERGRDNEQFF. As DNA, the CDR3 is TGTGCCAGCAGCAAAGAGCGGGGGCGCGACAATGAGCAGTTCTTC.

This clonotype was recorded many times. The DNA of the CDR3 is TGTGCCAGCAGTTTCCCCCTCGGGGAGGACGTCGAATATAGCACAGATACGCAGTATTTT. Protein: CASSFPLGEDVEYSTDTQYF. The rearrangement links TRBV6-5 to TRBJ2-3, with TRBD2 as a possible D gene (6 bases). V was clipped by 4 bases and J by 0 bases, with 26 bases between them. The CDR3 runs to 20 residues. Germline CDR1 MNHEY, CDR2 SVGAGI.